Listed below are T cell receptor beta chains from one sample, sequenced in a study of T cell responses to AZD1222 COVID-19 vaccine. Profiling relied on immunoSEQ multiplex PCR, and the TCRdb table lists in-frame clones only, not all of them. The profile shows roughly 92,000 clones, approximately 88% of them singletons. Sequenced material: peripheral blood, taken 28 days after the second AZD1222 dose. All receptors derive from an adult who received the AZD1222 COVID-19 vaccine. The CDR3 runs from the conserved cysteine through the conserved F or W. D genes are given only for firm matches. Clone size is stated in some rows and not others, as once, few, many or a class when expanded.

D	size	V	J	DNA	CDR3
-	-	TRBV5-6	TRBJ1-6	TGTGCCAGCAGCTTGGGCGGGACGGGACCTAATTCACCCCTCCACTTT	CASSLGGTGPNSPLHF
-	-	TRBV2	TRBJ2-5	TGTGCCAGCAGTGGAAGAGAGACCCAGTACTTC	CASSGRETQYF
-	-	TRBV19	TRBJ2-2	TGTGCCAGTAAGCCGGGAGCTGCCGGTAACACCGGGGAGCTGTTTTTT	CASKPGAAGNTGELFF
TRBD1	-	TRBV9	TRBJ1-4	TGTGCCAGCAGCGCGACAGGGGAGGTTCGAGAAAAACTGTTTTTT	CASSATGEVREKLFF
TRBD1	-	TRBV7-8	TRBJ2-7	TGTGCCAGCAGCTGGGGGACAGGGGTGGGCGAGCAGTACTTC	CASSWGTGVGEQYF
TRBD1	once	TRBV29-1	TRBJ2-5	TGCAGCGTTGATTCCAGGGGGCTAAAGACCCAGTACTTC	CSVDSRGLKTQYF
-	-	TRBV19	TRBJ1-5	TGTGCCAGTAGTTCGATGGGGAGCAATCAGCCCCAGCATTTT	CASSSMGSNQPQHF
TRBD2	-	TRBV11-2	TRBJ2-1	TGTGCCAGCAGCACACTAGCGGGGAGTTACAATGAGCAGTTCTTC	CASSTLAGSYNEQFF
-	-	TRBV5-8	TRBJ2-1	TGTGCCAGCATCAGGGCCAGGAGCGCCTACAATGAGCAGTTCTTC	CASIRARSAYNEQFF
-	once	TRBV3-1/TRBV3-2	TRBJ1-3	TGTGCCAGCAGCCAAGTCGCATCTGGAAACACCATATATTTT	CASSQVASGNTIYF
TRBD2	-	TRBV7-9	TRBJ2-3	TGTGCCAGCAGCTTAACGATCGGCGGGGGGAGGCGTGATACGCAGTATTTT	CASSLTIGGGRRDTQYF
TRBD2	-	TRBV9	TRBJ2-3	TGTGCCAGCAGCCTTTCGGGACTAGCGGACTTGAGCACAGATACGCAGTATTTT	CASSLSGLADLSTDTQYF
-	-	TRBV4-1	TRBJ1-1	TGCGCCAGCAGCCCAAGAGAAGGTCATAACAAAGCTTTCTTT	CASSPREGHNKAFF
TRBD1	-	TRBV7-2	TRBJ1-1	TGTGCCAGCAGCCCTCGACAGGGGGCGAGTACTGAAGCTTTCTTT	CASSPRQGASTEAFF
-	-	TRBV19	TRBJ1-5	TGTGCCAGTAGTAGGGACCGCAGGCCCCAGCATTTT	CASSRDRRPQHF
-	-	TRBV9	TRBJ2-2	TGTGCCAGCAGCGTAGCCCAAACCGGGGAGCTGTTTTTT	CASSVAQTGELFF
-	-	TRBV6-5	TRBJ2-5	TGTGCCAGCAGTCCAGGCCCCAACCAAGAGACCCAGTACTTC	CASSPGPNQETQYF
TRBD1	-	TRBV7-9	TRBJ1-2	TGTGCCAGCAGCTTAGGACAGGGGGTTAAAGGCTACACCTTC	CASSLGQGVKGYTF
-	once	TRBV6-5	TRBJ2-7	TGTGCCAGCAGCCGAGACTACGAGCAGTACTTC	CASSRDYEQYF
-	-	TRBV30	TRBJ2-5	TGTGCCTGGACTCATGGGGCACGAGAGACCCAGTACTTC	CAWTHGARETQYF
-	-	TRBV6-5	TRBJ1-1	TGTGCCAGCAGTTACGCCGGGGGGCAGGGGCTAGCTTTCTTT	CASSYAGGQGLAFF
-	-	TRBV19	TRBJ1-2	TGTGCCAGCACCGACAATTCTAACTATGGCTACACCTTC	CASTDNSNYGYTF
TRBD1	-	TRBV27	TRBJ1-2	TGTGCCAGCAGTTTTATAGGACAGGAGAACTATGGCTACACCTTC	CASSFIGQENYGYTF
TRBD1	-	TRBV6-5	TRBJ2-7	TGTGCCAGCAGTTACGGGACAGGGGTGGGTCCGCAGTACTTC	CASSYGTGVGPQYF
-	-	TRBV3-1/TRBV3-2	TRBJ1-5	TGTGCCAGCAGCCAAGACGCGGGGGGTCAGCCCCAGCATTTT	CASSQDAGGQPQHF
-	-	TRBV6-5	TRBJ2-1	TGTGCCAGCAGTTACTCAGGTTTCAATGAGCAGTTCTTC	CASSYSGFNEQFF
-	-	TRBV6-1	TRBJ2-7	TGTGCCAGCAGTGAGCAGGGTTTTACCTACGAGCAGTACTTC	CASSEQGFTYEQYF
-	few	TRBV5-1	TRBJ1-6	TGCGCCAGCAGCTTCAGTGGCAGGGTTGATTCACCCCTCCACTTT	CASSFSGRVDSPLHF
TRBD1	-	TRBV6-5	TRBJ1-1	TGTGCGGCGGGACAGGGTACGGCTGAAGCTTTCTTT	CAAGQGTAEAFF
TRBD2	-	TRBV28	TRBJ2-7	TGTGCCAGCAGTCCAGCGGGGCCTTCCTACGAGCAGTACTTC	CASSPAGPSYEQYF
-	-	TRBV7-9	TRBJ1-1	TGTGCCAGCAGCTTCCCGGGCAGGGGAACTGAAGCTTTCTTT	CASSFPGRGTEAFF
-	-	TRBV19	TRBJ1-2	TGTGCCAGTATCTTCCGGGCCTCTAACTATGGCTACACCTTC	CASIFRASNYGYTF
-	-	TRBV6-5	TRBJ2-5	TGTGCCAGCAGGCGCGGGGTCTCCGAGACCCAGTACTTC	CASRRGVSETQYF
-	-	TRBV7-9	TRBJ2-7	TGTGCCAGCATCAAGGACGGGTTATCCTACGAGCAGTACTTC	CASIKDGLSYEQYF
-	-	TRBV6-5	TRBJ1-4	TGTGCCAGCAGTCCCCGGGGTAATGAAAAACTGTTTTTT	CASSPRGNEKLFF
-	-	TRBV3-1/TRBV3-2	TRBJ2-1	TGTGCCAGCAGCAAATTATACAATGAGCAGTTCTTC	CASSKLYNEQFF
-	few	TRBV27	TRBJ2-7	TGTGCCAGCAGTTTATCAATCCAGGGCGGCGAGCAGTACTTC	CASSLSIQGGEQYF
-	once	TRBV2	TRBJ1-4	TGTGCCAGCACCCAGCCTACTGAAAAACTGTTTTTT	CASTQPTEKLFF
-	many	TRBV30	TRBJ2-2	TGTGCCTGGAGTGTAACCGGGGAGCTGTTTTTT	CAWSVTGELFF
-	-	TRBV2	TRBJ1-4	TGTGCCAGCAGGAAGAATGTTGAAAAACTGTTTTTT	CASRKNVEKLFF
-	few	TRBV5-1	TRBJ2-7	TGCGCCAGCAGCTCCGGGCGGGAACGCGAGCAGTACTTC	CASSSGREREQYF
-	once	TRBV6-5	TRBJ1-1	TGTGCCAGCAAAGACAGGTGGACTGAAGCTTTCTTT	CASKDRWTEAFF
-	once	TRBV12-3/TRBV12-4	TRBJ1-2	TGTGCCAGCGGTACGAACTATGGCTACACCTTC	CASGTNYGYTF
-	-	TRBV7-9	TRBJ1-3	TGTGCCAGCAGTGGACGGCAAGCCTCTGGAAACACCATATATTTT	CASSGRQASGNTIYF
-	-	TRBV5-1	TRBJ1-1	TGCGCCAGCAGCTTGGCGGCAGGGAGTTTGTACACTGAAGCTTTCTTT	CASSLAAGSLYTEAFF
-	-	TRBV6-5	TRBJ1-2	TGTGCCAGCTCTCCCGAGGGACCCAACTATGGCTACACCTTC	CASSPEGPNYGYTF
-	-	TRBV7-9	TRBJ1-2	TGTGCCAGCAGCCGGTCCGATCTTTATGGCTACACCTTC	CASSRSDLYGYTF
TRBD1	-	TRBV2	TRBJ1-2	TGTGCCAGCACTCCGGGACAGGGGTTGGGTGGCTACACCTTC	CASTPGQGLGGYTF
TRBD2	-	TRBV3-1/TRBV3-2	TRBJ2-5	TGTGCCAGCAGCCTACCGACTAGCAGCCAAGAGACCCAGTACTTC	CASSLPTSSQETQYF
-	-	TRBV19	TRBJ1-1	TGTGCCAGTAGTATCGGAGGTGCTGAAGCTTTCTTT	CASSIGGAEAFF
TRBD1	-	TRBV27	TRBJ1-2	TGTGCCAGCAGTAAGAGGACAGGGGGCTTCAACTATGGCTACACCTTC	CASSKRTGGFNYGYTF
TRBD1	once	TRBV7-3	TRBJ2-2	TGTGCCAGCAGCTTAACTCCCGGGACAGGGCGTAACACCGGGGAGCTGTTTTTT	CASSLTPGTGRNTGELFF
-	-	TRBV5-1	TRBJ2-5	TGCGCCAGCAGCTTTGCAGCGGGTGGAGAGACCCAGTACTTC	CASSFAAGGETQYF
-	-	TRBV27	TRBJ2-2	TGTGCCAGCAGTTCTAAGACCGGGGAGCTGTTTTTT	CASSSKTGELFF
TRBD1	-	TRBV5-1	TRBJ1-1	TGCGCCAGTAAATCCCAGGGGGATCACACTGAAGCTTTCTTT	CASKSQGDHTEAFF
-	-	TRBV9	TRBJ1-3	TGTGCCAGCAGCGACAGGGCTTCTGGAAACACCATATATTTT	CASSDRASGNTIYF
-	-	TRBV4-2	TRBJ2-6	TGTGCCAGCAGCCAAGGGCGGGCAGGGGGGTTCTCTGGGGCCAACGTCCTGACTTTC	CASSQGRAGGFSGANVLTF
-	-	TRBV18	TRBJ1-5	TGTGCCAGCTCACCTCGGGGGGATAGCAATCAGCCCCAGCATTTT	CASSPRGDSNQPQHF